These T cell receptor beta chains were read from a single sample in a study of blood T cell repertoires in COVID-19. Sequencing used immunoSEQ multiplex PCR; TCRdb keeps in-frame clones, though not all of them. The sample carries 450,000 or so clones, around 91% recorded once. Specimen: peripheral blood. All receptors derive from a woman between 40 and 55 years old with COVID-19, enrolled during active disease. The conserved cysteine and the conserved F or W are not part of the CDR3 here. D genes are given only for firm matches.

CDR3: ASRLGRDTEAF
J: TRBJ1-1
V: TRBV5-1
D: .

CDR3: ASSPNRRDGYT
J: TRBJ1-2
V: TRBV7-2
D: .

CDR3: ASSGHQNTEAF
J: TRBJ1-1
V: TRBV7-3
D: .

CDR3: ASSLAGVVLGNTIY
J: TRBJ1-3
V: TRBV5-1
D: .

CDR3: ASSLVWDRGSYEQY
J: TRBJ2-7
V: TRBV7-2
D: TRBD1

CDR3: ASSLGLRSYEQY
J: TRBJ2-7
V: TRBV5-1
D: .

CDR3: ASSVATSGGVNGYT
J: TRBJ1-2
V: TRBV9
D: .

CDR3: ASSSTGTIGEKLF
J: TRBJ1-4
V: TRBV7-2
D: .

CDR3: ASRGLPNTEAF
J: TRBJ1-1
V: TRBV3-1/TRBV3-2
D: .

CDR3: ATSRPNRGNTEAF
J: TRBJ1-1
V: TRBV15
D: TRBD1

CDR3: ASSSDRGPYNEQF
J: TRBJ2-1
V: TRBV7-8
D: TRBD1

CDR3: AISRGQGSNQPQH
J: TRBJ1-5
V: TRBV10-3
D: TRBD1

CDR3: AVGTANTEAF
J: TRBJ1-1
V: TRBV7-6
D: TRBD1

CDR3: AWSALSGQPQH
J: TRBJ1-5
V: TRBV30
D: .

CDR3: ASSYTRQGREKLF
J: TRBJ1-4
V: TRBV6-6
D: .

CDR3: ASSGQPALLGNNSPLH
J: TRBJ1-6
V: TRBV18
D: TRBD1

CDR3: ASSLAGQGLNYGYT
J: TRBJ1-2
V: TRBV7-2
D: TRBD1

CDR3: SVEPTPGTDTQY
J: TRBJ2-3
V: TRBV29-1
D: .

CDR3: ASSQGSDRGYTGELF
J: TRBJ2-2
V: TRBV4-2
D: TRBD1

CDR3: ASSPLPHTDTQY
J: TRBJ2-3
V: TRBV18
D: .

CDR3: ASSQELNRGRKNTEAF
J: TRBJ1-1
V: TRBV4-3
D: TRBD1

CDR3: ASSLGTGAYGYGYT
J: TRBJ1-2
V: TRBV5-6
D: TRBD1

CDR3: ASSQIGKGNYGYT
J: TRBJ1-2
V: TRBV3-1/TRBV3-2
D: .

CDR3: STQGSGEAF
J: TRBJ1-1
V: TRBV29-1
D: .

CDR3: ASSLSIGGAFYAGELF
J: TRBJ2-2
V: TRBV27
D: .

CDR3: ASIYLAGGRNTQY
J: TRBJ2-3
V: TRBV27
D: TRBD2

CDR3: ASSLGPPETSGYNEQF
J: TRBJ2-1
V: TRBV5-1
D: TRBD2

CDR3: ASSLAPLDLGTFYEQY
J: TRBJ2-7
V: TRBV7-6
D: .

CDR3: ASSEGKARYGYT
J: TRBJ1-2
V: TRBV6-1
D: .

CDR3: ASSIGGPGSQPQH
J: TRBJ1-5
V: TRBV19
D: .

CDR3: ASSSLAGAPDTQY
J: TRBJ2-3
V: TRBV7-2
D: TRBD2

CDR3: ASTSLGTNTEAF
J: TRBJ1-1
V: TRBV7-9
D: .

CDR3: SVAAPRDREEAF
J: TRBJ1-1
V: TRBV29-1
D: TRBD1

CDR3: ASSLVAGTSYNEQF
J: TRBJ2-1
V: TRBV5-1
D: .

CDR3: ASSDTGNNQPQH
J: TRBJ1-5
V: TRBV25-1
D: .

CDR3: ASSLVRRSYNEQF
J: TRBJ2-1
V: TRBV11-2
D: .

CDR3: ASSDVTGVGTGNQPQH
J: TRBJ1-5
V: TRBV19
D: TRBD1

CDR3: ASSLVFRDYEQY
J: TRBJ2-7
V: TRBV7-2
D: .

CDR3: SVELLGTVGYGYT
J: TRBJ1-2
V: TRBV29-1
D: TRBD1

CDR3: ASSWGLAAEQY
J: TRBJ2-7
V: TRBV7-2
D: TRBD2

CDR3: ASSLKGTSGLNEQF
J: TRBJ2-1
V: TRBV7-3
D: TRBD2

CDR3: ASSLGTSANYGYT
J: TRBJ1-2
V: TRBV5-1
D: .

CDR3: ASSFIASGQGTAEAF
J: TRBJ1-1
V: TRBV27
D: .

CDR3: ASSAGQENTEAF
J: TRBJ1-1
V: TRBV10-1
D: .

CDR3: ASSPGQGVAEAF
J: TRBJ1-1
V: TRBV19
D: TRBD1

CDR3: ASSQAHSYGTPGNTIY
J: TRBJ1-3
V: TRBV4-3
D: .

CDR3: ASSFFRGQNTGELF
J: TRBJ2-2
V: TRBV11-2
D: TRBD1

CDR3: ASSPTSGRTDTQY
J: TRBJ2-3
V: TRBV28
D: TRBD2

CDR3: AWSSNRGQGGYT
J: TRBJ1-2
V: TRBV30
D: TRBD1

CDR3: ASSPTGGRQPQH
J: TRBJ1-5
V: TRBV9
D: TRBD1